The 21 T cell receptor beta chains below come from one sample, sequenced in a study of blood T cell repertoires in COVID-19. Here immunoSEQ multiplex PCR was the method, and the copy in TCRdb shows in-frame clones only, minus some. The top ten hold 0.7% to 0.8% of the sample, which has fewer than 250,000 clones, 80% to 90% seen once. Sequencing was done on a sample of peripheral blood. These receptors were taken from a woman aged 65 to 85 with acute or convalescent COVID-19.

The CDR3 sequence: CASRPGQGNNEQFF. The CDR3 coding sequence is TGTGCCAGTAGGCCGGGACAGGGGAACAATGAGCAGTTCTTC. V usage is TRBV19 and J usage is TRBJ2-1, with 10 nucleotides matching TRBD1. The germline gives CDR1 LNHDA, CDR2 SQIVND (reference sequence). V lost 6 bases and J lost 5; bases outside the gene matches: 4. The CDR3 is 14 amino acids.

The V and J genes are TRBV29-1 and TRBJ2-5, with D possibly matching TRBD1 (5 bases). The germline CDR1 and CDR2 sequences are SQVTM and ANQGSEA. The length of the CDR3 is 13 residues. V was trimmed by 3 bases and J by 5 bases, leaving 13 bases between them. CDR3 sequence reads: CSVDRVAGETQYF. The CDR3 DNA is TGCAGCGTTGACCGGGTTGCAGGGGAGACCCAGTACTTC.

J is TRBJ2-7 and V is TRBV3-1 (or the pseudogene TRBV3-2), with 8 positions matching TRBD1. CDR3 length equals 14 residues. V lost 3 bases, J lost 4 bases, and 5 bases stayed unmatched. The germline CDR1 and CDR2 sequences are LGHDT and YNNKEL (reference sequence). CDR3 sequence reads: CASSHRGRIYEQYF. CDR3 sequence (DNA): TGTGCCAGCAGCCACAGGGGGCGCATATACGAGCAGTACTTC.

The genes are TRBV12-3 or TRBV12-4 and TRBJ1-5; D perhaps matches TRBD1 (5 bases). CDR3 size: 13 residues. V was cut by 1 base and J by 11 bases, with 12 bases left in between. The CDR3 reads CASSLVTREAQHF. The CDR3 DNA follows: TGTGCCAGCAGTTTAGTGACCAGGGAAGCCCAGCATTTT.

This clone occurred a few times. The chain carries TRBV25-1 and TRBJ2-7, with 7 positions matching TRBD1. This CDR3 is 13 amino acids long. Germline lookup yields CDR1 MGHDK and CDR2 SYGVNS. V lost 6 bases to trimming and J lost 3 bases; unmatched junction nucleotides: 5. The CDR3 reads CASSLTGVYEQYF. CDR3 in DNA: TGTGCCAGCAGCCTCACAGGGGTCTACGAGCAGTACTTC.

J is TRBJ2-2 and V is TRBV6-2 or TRBV6-3, with 7 bases aligning to TRBD1. The CDR3 has 16 residues. The trim removed 1 base at V and 5 bases at J, leaving 7 bases unmatched. Germline V gives CDR1 MNHEY, CDR2 SVGEGT. The CDR3 protein is CASSYWDRLGTGELFF. CDR3 bases: TGTGCCAGCAGTTACTGGGACAGACTTGGGACCGGGGAGCTGTTTTTT.

This clone was recorded once. CDR3 nucleotide sequence: TGTGCCAGCTGTCGGGGGGTGAACACCGGGGAGCTGTTTTTT. Encoded protein: CASCRGVNTGELFF. The chain uses TRBV25-1 and TRBJ2-2, with 7 bases aligning to TRBD2. Unmatched junction bases numbered 4, after V lost 8 bases and J lost 1 base. Germline V lookup: CDR1 MGHDK, CDR2 SYGVNS. The CDR3 runs 14 residues.

The chain is built from TRBV9 and TRBJ2-7, with a weak D call TRBD1 (6 bases). Between the trimmed V and J ends, which lost 2 bases and 1 base, there was a span of 7 bases. The germline CDR1 and CDR2 sequences are SGDLS and YYNGEE. The CDR3 totals 13 residues. Written as DNA, the CDR3 is TGTGCCAGCAGCGTTGACAGGTCCTACGAGCAGTACTTC. This encodes CASSVDRSYEQYF.

The V call is TRBV28, the J call TRBJ1-2; TRBD1 might be the D (5 bases). Looked up from germline, CDR1 is MDHEN and CDR2 is SYDVKM. CDR3 size: 13 residues. V was pared by 6 bases and J by 6 bases, with 14 bases between. Here the CDR3 DNA reads TGTGCCAGCAGGCATGATCCGGGGGATGGCTACACCTTC. Its translation: CASRHDPGDGYTF.

This clone has more than one count but fewer than ten. The chain has TRBV9 and TRBJ2-7, with 7 nucleotides matching TRBD1. The CDR3 loop spans 12 amino acids. After removal of 0 bases from V and 6 bases from J, the junction contained 0 bases not matched to a gene. Per germline, CDR1 SGDLS and CDR2 YYNGEE. The CDR3, as DNA: TGTGCCAGCAGCGTAGACAGGGGCGAGCAGTACTTC. Translating gives CASSVDRGEQYF. The variable domain in full, with the rest retrieved from reference TRBV9 and TRBJ2-7, is DSGVTQTPKHLITATGQRVTLRCSPRSGDLSVYWYQQSLDQGLQFLIQYYNGEERAKGNILERFSAQQFPDLHSELNLSSLELGDSALYFCASSVDRGEQYFGPGTRLTVT.

This clone was detected a few times. The chain carries TRBV19 and TRBJ1-5, with D possibly being TRBD1 (5 bases). Trimming pared 5 bases from V and 7 bases from J, leaving 21 bases between. Germline assignment: CDR1 LNHDA and CDR2 SQIVND (reference sequence). CDR3 length equals 16 residues. CDR3 protein: CASSFRESSAGQPQHF. As DNA, the CDR3 is TGTGCCAGTAGTTTCAGGGAATCCTCGGCTGGGCAGCCCCAGCATTTT. Filled out from reference TRBV19 and TRBJ1-5, the complete variable domain reads DGGITQSPKYLFRKEGQNVTLSCEQNLNHDAMYWYRQDPGQGLRLIYYSQIVNDFQKGDIAEGYSVSREKKESFPLTVTSAQKNPTAFYLCASSFRESSAGQPQHFGDGTRLSIL.

The count of this clone is one. Written as DNA, the CDR3 is TGTGCCAGCAGTTACTCGCCGACAGGGGGAAACATTCAGTACTTC. Residues: CASSYSPTGGNIQYF. The chain combines TRBV6-5 with TRBJ2-4; 9 bases fit TRBD1. V lost 0 bases to trimming and J lost 6 bases; unmatched junction nucleotides: 3. Germline loops: CDR1 MNHEY, CDR2 SVGAGI. This CDR3 has 15 amino acids.

The rearrangement joins TRBV27 to TRBJ2-7; 13 bases line up with TRBD2. Germline lookup yields CDR1 MNHEY and CDR2 SMNVEV (reference sequence). This CDR3 is built from 16 residues. V was clipped by 3 bases and J by 6 bases; unmatched bases: 8. The CDR3 is CASSFATSGRSGEQYF. The CDR3 bases are TGTGCCAGCAGTTTTGCGACTAGCGGGAGGTCGGGCGAGCAGTACTTC.

The CDR3 is CASSSQGARNNEQFF. In DNA form, the CDR3 reads TGTGCCAGCAGCTCGCAGGGGGCGAGGAACAATGAGCAGTTCTTC. The gene calls are TRBV7-2 and TRBJ2-1, with 8 bases fitting TRBD1. In germline, CDR1 is SGHTA, CDR2 FQGNSA. The junction had 7 bases not matched to a gene; V was cut back by 4 bases and J by 5 bases. The CDR3 is made up of 15 amino acids.

The chain uses TRBV11-3 and TRBJ1-1; D not certain. The ends were cut back, 7 bases at V and 6 bases at J, with 18 bases in the middle. This CDR3 is built from 14 residues. The V gene's germline CDR1 is SGHNT and CDR2 YENEEA. CDR3 DNA sequence: TGTGCCAGCACCGTCGAGGGCCTAGGCGCTGAAGCTTTCTTT. Protein sequence: CASTVEGLGAEAFF.

A word on this clone: It is unclear where the CDR3 begins or ends on the DNA, so no DNA is shown, and the CDR3 is as TCRdb lists it. The chain recombines TRBV6-6 with TRBJ1-1. Germline V gene lookup returns CDR1 MNHNY and CDR2 SVGAGI (reference sequence). The CDR3 is 15 residues long, counting both termini. CDR3 sequence: CASSTSGGVNTEAFF.

This chain links TRBV5-1 with TRBJ2-1; 14 nucleotides line up with TRBD2. Trimming took 4 bases from V and 9 from J; bases not matched to a gene: 9. The CDR3 has 16 amino acids. The germline V gene has CDR1 SGHRS and CDR2 YFSETQ. The CDR3 DNA reads TGCGCCAGCAGCCCCGGGGGACTAGCGGGAGTAGGTGAGCAGTTCTTC. Translation: CASSPGGLAGVGEQFF.

The rearrangement uses TRBV19 and TRBJ2-2; no firm D call. Germline V gene sequence: CDR1 LNHDA, CDR2 SQIVND (reference sequence). With 4 bases removed from V and 1 base from J, the gap between germline ends came to 7 bases. This CDR3 is 14 amino acids long. The CDR3, as DNA: TGTGCCAGTAGTACCCGACAGAACACCGGGGAGCTGTTTTTT. Residues: CASSTRQNTGELFF.

This chain connects TRBV7-8 to TRBJ2-5, with 8 bases matching TRBD1. Losses at the gene ends were 5 bases for V and 4 bases for J; bases not matched to a gene: 6. Germline loops: CDR1 SGHVS, CDR2 FQNEAQ. The CDR3 is made up of 14 amino acids. CDR3 sequence reads: CASSRGTGGETQYF. CDR3 bases: TGTGCCAGCAGCCGAGGGACAGGCGGAGAGACCCAGTACTTC.

A single count supports this clone. The chain employs TRBV7-2 and TRBJ1-5; TRBD1 matches 7 bases. J lost 6 bases, V lost 4 bases, and 3 bases had no gene match. This CDR3 comprises 13 residues. CDR1 is SGHTA and CDR2 is FQGNSA in the germline V gene. Here the CDR3 reads CASSSRQGQPQHF. DNA for the CDR3: TGTGCCAGCAGCTCCAGACAGGGTCAGCCCCAGCATTTT.

This clone turned up a few times. The same CDR3 can be traced to other DNA sequences in this sample. The rearrangement uses TRBV7-2 and TRBJ2-7; 12 positions agree with TRBD2. This CDR3 contains 16 residues. CDR1 and CDR2 (germline): SGHTA, FQGNSA. V dropped 2 bases and J dropped 2; count of bases not matched to a gene: 4. The DNA of the CDR3 is TGTGCCAGCAGCTTATCTAGCGGGAGGGCCCCCTACGAGCAGTACTTC. Protein product: CASSLSSGRAPYEQYF. The variable domain in full, completed from reference TRBV7-2 and TRBJ2-7, reads GAGVSQSPSNKVTEKGKDVELRCDPISGHTALYWYRQSLGQGLEFLIYFQGNSAPDKSGLPSDRFSAERTGGSVSTLTIQRTQQEDSAVYLCASSLSSGRAPYEQYFGPGTRLTVT.